Sequencing of this T cell receptor (beta chain) was carried out in a study of CD8 T cells in ankylosing spondylitis. A single record per CDR3 protein comes from TCRdb applying MiXCR to the 5' RACE reads. The sample records some 250,000 distinct CDR3 sequences, roughly a quarter being singletons. The V end was cut by 5 bases, the J end by 4 bases, with 9 bases between. CDR1 and CDR2 from the germline V gene are MNHNS and SASEGT. This CDR3 has 14 amino acids. The sequence came from a male donor with ankylosing spondylitis or in good health (not recorded which). This chain uses TRBV6-1 with TRBJ1-6; a weak D match, TRBD1 (5 bases). Sequenced: blood, either unsorted or a sorted T cell fraction (not recorded which). The CDR3 is CASSPTEYNSPLHF. The DNA for the CDR3 is TGTGCCAGCAGTCCGACAGAATATAATTCACCCCTCCACTTT.